This T cell receptor (beta chain) stems from a study of shared clonotypes between healthy human individuals. Adult donors, all healthy and HIV-negative, had no recent acute infections or vaccinations. V was shortened by 8 bases and J by 6 bases, with 14 bases between the two germline ends. The CDR3 is 13 residues long. CDR1 MNHNS and CDR2 SASEGT come from the germline V gene. TCRdb's copy holds only in-frame clones and misses some; the assay was immunoSEQ multiplex PCR. The table includes some 1,400,000 clones, roughly 97% detected once. This sequence originates from a man aged 25-40 years in good health. The sequencing input was naive CD4+ T cells sorted from blood. This sample's subset: CD45RA+ positively selected. The chain uses TRBV6-1 and TRBJ1-5, with a weak D call TRBD1 (5 bases). Written as DNA, the CDR3 is TGTGCCAGCCGTTGGGGGTTTCGTCAGCCCCAGCATTTT. Residues: CASRWGFRQPQHF.